Below are 2 T cell receptor beta chains sequenced from a single sample in a study of shared clonotypes between healthy human individuals. The naive CD8 population came from CD45RO-negative cells selected for CCR7, without terminally differentiated effector memory CD45RA+ cells. Clones were read by immunoSEQ multiplex PCR, and TCRdb kept only the in-frame ones, dropping some. This table has roughly 2 million clones, just under 95% appearing once. The source material was naive CD8+ T cells sorted from blood. These receptors came from a man aged 18 to 29 in good health.

The chain couples TRBV29-1 to TRBJ2-5; D not certain. The V gene's germline CDR1 is SQVTM and CDR2 ANQGSEA. This CDR3 comprises 12 residues. Trimming took off 1 base at V and 4 bases at J, with 7 bases between the two ends. CDR3 DNA sequence: TGCAGCGTTGAAGGTTTAGGAGAGACCCAGTACTTC. Translation gives CSVEGLGETQYF.

The chain employs TRBV4-1 and TRBJ2-3; 8 positions match TRBD2. The CDR3 consists of 17 residues. CDR1 is MGHRA, CDR2 YSYEKL, per germline. V lost 2 bases, J lost 0 bases, and 7 bases stayed unmatched. CDR3 residues: CASSQIPTSASTDTQYF. DNA for the CDR3: TGCGCCAGCAGCCAAATACCGACTAGCGCGAGCACAGATACGCAGTATTTT.